This T cell receptor beta chain originates from a study of siplizumab effects on memory and regulatory T cells. The V segment lost 3 bases and the J segment 7 bases; nucleotides outside the gene matches: 10. Germline V gene data show CDR1 as SEHNR and CDR2 as FQNEAQ (reference sequence). This CDR3 spans 16 amino acids. The table came from immunoSEQ multiplex PCR; TCRdb's copy has only in-frame clones and leaves some out. The sample shows fewer than 85,000 clones, approximately 90% of them seen only once. Source material: Tregs sorted from blood. This clonotype originated in a human donor in good health. The V gene is TRBV7-9, the J gene TRBJ1-2, with TRBD1 matching 11 bases. The CDR3, as DNA: TGTGCCAGCAGCTTTGGCTGGGACAGGGGGGTTATTGGCTACACCTTC. Amino acid sequence: CASSFGWDRGVIGYTF.